The 23 T cell receptor beta chains below were found in one sample sequenced in a study of regulatory T cells in long-lasting Graves disease. The authors built TCR beta libraries using iRepertoire HTBI primers and Arm-PCR of CDR3 regions. TCRdb reanalysed the multiplex PCR reads using MiXCR and keeps one entry per CDR3 protein. The data hold 550,000 to 650,000 distinct CDR3 sequences, with 15% to 20% observed a single time. Noted time point: newly diagnosed GD, antithyroid drugs for less than 3 months. After RNA was extracted from PBMCs, the TCR library was made from it. These data were also filed under a second study, of T cells in Graves' hyperthyroidism and ophthalmopathy.

The sample here was peripheral blood mononuclear cells (PBMCs), taken at new diagnosis, from a patient treated with antithyroid drugs. These receptors all come from a man aged 18 to 29 with Graves disease.

This chain links TRBV19 with TRBJ2-2; perhaps TRBD2 as D (6 bases). Germline V gives CDR1 LNHDA, CDR2 SQIVND (reference sequence). V was clipped by 4 bases and J by 4 bases, with 19 bases between them. The CDR3 contains 17 residues. For the CDR3, the DNA is TGTGCCAGTAGTAAGGGGACTTCGGGAGTGCGCACCGGGGAGCTGTTTTTT. Its protein is CASSKGTSGVRTGELFF.

This clonotype was seen a few times. V usage is TRBV2 and J usage is TRBJ2-2; D is undetermined. The CDR3 extends over 14 amino acids. Germline-derived CDR1 and CDR2 are SNHLY and FYNNEI. Trimming stripped 7 bases from V and 5 bases from J, with 14 bases between. The CDR3 DNA reads as TGTGCCAGCATCGGACGTCTAAAAACCGGGGAGCTGTTTTTT. This gives the protein CASIGRLKTGELFF. The full variable domain, completed using reference TRBV2 and TRBJ2-2, is EPEVTQTPSHQVTQMGQEVILRCVPISNHLYFYWYRQILGQKVEFLVSFYNNEISEKSEIFDDQFSVERPDGSNFTLKIRSTKLEDSAMYFCASIGRLKTGELFFGEGSRLTVL.

There are a few counts of this clonotype. This chain connects TRBV20-1 to TRBJ2-7; D remains ambiguous. The V end lost 2 bases, the J end lost 1 base, and 12 bases lay between the germline ends. CDR3 length equals 14 residues. Per the germline V gene, CDR1 is DFQATT and CDR2 is SNEGSKA (reference sequence). The CDR3 nucleotides are TGCAGTGCTAGACTACTTGGGGTATCCTACGAGCAGTACTTC. Protein sequence: CSARLLGVSYEQYF.

This clonotype was seen many times. This chain uses TRBV7-9 with TRBJ1-2; 9 nucleotides match TRBD1. CDR3 size: 14 residues. J gave up 8 bases and V 3 bases, and 7 bases lay outside the gene matches. From germline, CDR1 is SEHNR and CDR2 FQNEAQ (reference sequence). CDR3 amino acids: CASSFTGGAEGYTF. The CDR3 DNA reads as TGTGCCAGCAGCTTCACAGGGGGCGCTGAGGGCTACACCTTC.

This clonotype was picked up many times. V gene TRBV11-2 combines with J gene TRBJ2-1, with D perhaps given as TRBD1 or TRBD2 (5 bases each). Germline lookup yields CDR1 SGHAT and CDR2 FQNNGV. The V gene lost 4 bases and the J gene lost 6 bases, with 19 bases spanning the gap. The CDR3 length is 16 residues. CDR3 sequence (DNA): TGTGCCAGCAGCTCACCTAGGGACCAAAGTCTCAATGAGCAGTTCTTC. This sequence encodes CASSSPRDQSLNEQFF.

This clonotype has only a few counts. In DNA form, the CDR3 reads TGTGCCAGCAGCTTTATATACAGGGAACGACGGGACACTGAAGCTTTCTTT. It translates to CASSFIYRERRDTEAFF. The rearrangement links TRBV7-9 to TRBJ1-1, with D tentatively TRBD1 (6 bases). V was clipped by 3 bases and J by 3 bases, with 20 bases between them. The CDR3 length is 17 residues. Germline-derived CDR1 and CDR2 are SEHNR and FQNEAQ (reference sequence).

This clonotype was seen repeatedly, ten times or more. The chain recombines TRBV5-1 with TRBJ1-4, with D possibly TRBD1 on 5 matching bases. The CDR3 length is 14 residues. The V and J ends lost 1 base and 5 bases respectively, with 9 bases between them. Germline CDR1 reads SGHRS; CDR2 reads YFSETQ. The CDR3 is CASSLQGLNEKLFF. The CDR3 DNA is TGCGCCAGCAGCTTGCAGGGCCTCAATGAAAAACTGTTTTTT.

A note on this clonotype: Being one base from a much bigger clone, this may be a read error. The chain recombines TRBV5-1 with TRBJ2-1; 12 positions agree with TRBD1. The length of the CDR3 is 14 residues. Germline V gives CDR1 SGHRS, CDR2 YFSETQ. In DNA form, the CDR3 reads TGCGCCGCTGGGACAGGGGGCTCCTACAATGAGCAGTCCTTC. Translating it yields CAAGTGGSYNEQSF.

This clonotype was detected many times. The V call is TRBV2, the J call TRBJ2-7; a possible D gene is TRBD2 (6 bases). The ends were cut back, 2 bases at V and 4 bases at J, with 21 bases in the middle. Germline V gives CDR1 SNHLY, CDR2 FYNNEI. The CDR3 is 17 amino acids. As DNA, the CDR3 is TGTGCCAGCAGTGAATTAGGGCAGCGGCGGGGCCATTACGAGCAGTACTTC. Amino acid sequence: CASSELGQRRGHYEQYF. The full variable domain, rest sourced from reference TRBV2 and TRBJ2-7, is EPEVTQTPSHQVTQMGQEVILRCVPISNHLYFYWYRQILGQKVEFLVSFYNNEISEKSEIFDDQFSVERPDGSNFTLKIRSTKLEDSAMYFCASSELGQRRGHYEQYFGPGTRLTVT.

The chain is built from TRBV18 and TRBJ2-7, with unresolved D. Germline V gene sequence: CDR1 KGHSH, CDR2 LQKENI. The CDR3 length is 12 residues. Deletions cut 3 bases from V and 3 bases from J, with 6 bases between. The CDR3 reads CASSPGIYEQYF. For the CDR3, the DNA is TGTGCCAGCTCACCGGGGATCTACGAGCAGTACTTC. The whole variable domain, filled in from reference TRBV18 and TRBJ2-7, reads NAGVMQNPRHLVRRRGQEARLRCSPMKGHSHVYWYRQLPEEGLKFMVYLQKENIIDESGMPKERFSAEFPKEGPSILRIQQVVRGDSAAYFCASSPGIYEQYFGPGTRLTVT.

This clonotype appeared many times. This sequence joins TRBV2 and TRBJ2-3; 10 nucleotides match TRBD2. Germline CDR1 reads SNHLY; CDR2 reads FYNNEI. The CDR3 totals 17 residues. V lost 2 bases to trimming and J lost 3 bases; unmatched junction nucleotides: 8. CDR3 DNA sequence: TGTGCCAGCAGTGAATTCCCGGGACTAGCGCCAACAGATACGCAGTATTTT. Its protein is CASSEFPGLAPTDTQYF.

This clonotype appeared many times. The V gene is TRBV2, the J gene TRBJ1-5; no clear D. This CDR3 is built from 14 residues. Germline V gene sequence: CDR1 SNHLY, CDR2 FYNNEI. The V gene lost 6 bases and the J gene lost 0 bases, with 9 bases spanning the gap. The CDR3 DNA reads TGTGCCAGCAGAGAGTCATATAGCAATCAGCCCCAGCATTTT. It encodes CASRESYSNQPQHF.

This clonotype was counted many times. The J gene is TRBJ2-1, the V gene TRBV12-3 or TRBV12-4; the match to TRBD1 covers 11 bases. V shed 8 bases, J shed 4 bases, and the junction held 7 bases outside the gene matches. The CDR3 consists of 15 residues. For the CDR3, the DNA is TGTGCCAGCGGGTTGGACAGGGGGCTGTACAATGAGCAGTTCTTC. Translation: CASGLDRGLYNEQFF.

The table lists this clonotype with a few counts. The chain carries TRBV7-2 and TRBJ2-3; no clear D. V shed 1 base and J shed 6 bases, with 8 bases lying between them. Germline assignment: CDR1 SGHTA and CDR2 FQGNSA. The CDR3 contains 13 residues. CDR3 DNA sequence: TGTGCCAGCAGCTTAGGTTTTGGGGATACGCAGTATTTT. This translates into CASSLGFGDTQYF.

This clonotype was counted at least ten times. This rearrangement joins TRBV20-1 to TRBJ2-7, with 9 nucleotides matching TRBD1. Looked up from germline, CDR1 is DFQATT and CDR2 is SNEGSKA (reference sequence). This CDR3 is 14 amino acids long. The DNA of the CDR3 is TGCAGCACTAACCCTATGACAGGGGGCTACGAGCAGTACTTC. It yields the protein CSTNPMTGGYEQYF.

This clonotype was counted many times. CDR3 residues: CSARAPRAGTLYEQYF. In nucleotides, the CDR3 is TGCAGTGCTAGAGCCCCGAGGGCGGGAACCCTCTACGAGCAGTACTTC. The chain carries TRBV20-1 and TRBJ2-7; tentative D call: TRBD2 (6 bases). Germline-derived CDR1 and CDR2 are DFQATT and SNEGSKA (reference sequence). CDR3 size: 16 residues. V was shortened by 1 base and J by 3 bases, with 19 bases between the two germline ends.

The sample holds many counts of this clonotype. The chain carries TRBV11-2 and TRBJ2-7, with TRBD2 matching over 9 bases. The CDR3 spans 15 residues. The V gene's germline CDR1 is SGHAT and CDR2 FQNNGV. With V trimmed by 5 bases and J by 5 bases, 10 bases remained unmatched. The CDR3: CASSRPGTSWDEQYF. Here the CDR3 DNA reads TGTGCCAGCAGCCGCCCCGGGACTAGCTGGGACGAGCAGTACTTC.

CDR3 DNA sequence: TGCAGTGCTCAGACAGCTAACTATGGCTACACCTTC. Translated, it gives CSAQTANYGYTF. This chain links TRBV20-1 with TRBJ1-2; D possibly corresponds to TRBD1 (5 bases). Between the trimmed V and J ends, which lost 5 bases and 0 bases, there was a span of 7 bases. The CDR3 extends over 12 amino acids. Germline assignment: CDR1 DFQATT and CDR2 SNEGSKA (reference sequence).

This clonotype has only a few counts. The chain is built from TRBV14 and TRBJ1-2; D not certain. This CDR3 is 13 amino acids long. The germline V and J ends were trimmed by 0 bases and 4 bases, with 6 bases remaining between them. The germline CDR1 and CDR2 sequences are SGHDN and FVKESK. Here the CDR3 DNA reads TGTGCCAGCAGCCAAGATAAAGTCTATGGCTACACCTTC. Translation gives CASSQDKVYGYTF.

This clonotype showed up many times. V usage is TRBV3-1 and J usage is TRBJ1-5; a weak D match, TRBD1 (5 bases). Trimming took off 3 bases at V and 9 bases at J, with 15 bases between the two ends. CDR1 and CDR2 from the germline V gene are LGHDT and YNNKEL (reference sequence). The CDR3 sequence is 14 residues long. The CDR3 region is CASSQAQGPGPQHF. The CDR3 DNA follows: TGTGCCAGCAGCCAGGCTCAGGGCCCGGGGCCCCAGCATTTT.

This rearrangement joins TRBV19 to TRBJ2-5; TRBD2 agrees at 13 bases. V was clipped by 1 base and J by 3 bases; unmatched bases: 5. This CDR3 is 17 amino acids long. Germline-derived CDR1 and CDR2 are LNHDA and SQIVND (reference sequence). In DNA, the CDR3 is TGTGCCAGTAGTATAGGGACTAGCGGGAGTAGTGAAGAGACCCAGTACTTC. Its protein is CASSIGTSGSSEETQYF.

Note on this clonotype: The junction does not match germline at one end; this may be a read error. This CDR3 reads CAGSEKGGAYDQPQHF. Written as DNA, the CDR3 is TGTGCCGGCAGTGAAAAGGGGGGCGCATACGATCAGCCCCAGCATTTT. This rearrangement joins TRBV13 to TRBJ1-5, with TRBD1 as a possible D gene (6 bases). CDR1 is PRHDT, CDR2 FYEKMQ, per germline (reference sequence). This CDR3 comprises 16 residues.

This clonotype was seen more than once but under ten times. The chain has TRBV10-3 and TRBJ1-2; D unresolved. Germline V gene sequence: CDR1 ENHRY, CDR2 SYGVKD. This CDR3 has 13 residues. V was trimmed by 2 bases and J by 2 bases, leaving 6 bases between them. The CDR3 coding sequence is TGTGCCATCAGTGAGGCGGACAACTATGGCTACACCTTC. Protein product: CAISEADNYGYTF.